This is a list of T cell receptor beta chains from one sample in a study of cytotoxic CD8 clonotypes in ibrutinib-treated CLL. Libraries were prepared by immunoSEQ multiplex PCR; TCRdb keeps only in-frame clonotypes and omits some of them. The data show more than 35,000 clones, with 71% seen just once and approximately 15% held by the top ten. This sample comprised PBMCs, obtained at disease progression, from a patient treated with ibrutinib. These receptors all come from a human donor with chronic lymphocytic leukemia. Both conserved end residues are part of each CDR3. The order of the fields is V gene, D gene, J gene, clone size, CDR3 protein, CDR3 DNA. The D gene is left open where the match is weak. Clone size is given for some rows only: seen once, a few or many times, or a class if the clone is expanded.

v_call: TRBV5-6
d_call: NA
j_call: TRBJ1-2
clone_size: NA
cdr3_aa: CASSMTPPYGYTF
cdr3_nt: TGTGCCAGCAGTATGACACCACCCTATGGCTACACCTTC

v_call: TRBV27
d_call: NA
j_call: TRBJ2-2
clone_size: NA
cdr3_aa: CASRSVGQNTGELFF
cdr3_nt: TGTGCCAGCAGAAGCGTGGGGCAGAACACCGGGGAGCTGTTTTTT

v_call: TRBV2
d_call: TRBD1
j_call: TRBJ1-2
clone_size: NA
cdr3_aa: CASRETGGSIGYTF
cdr3_nt: TGTGCCAGCAGGGAGACAGGGGGATCAATTGGCTACACCTTC

v_call: TRBV2
d_call: NA
j_call: TRBJ2-7
clone_size: NA
cdr3_aa: CASSVGTSYEQYF
cdr3_nt: TGTGCCAGCAGTGTTGGCACCTCCTACGAGCAGTACTTC

v_call: TRBV7-9
d_call: TRBD2
j_call: TRBJ2-2
clone_size: NA
cdr3_aa: CASSPGTIVTGELFF
cdr3_nt: TGTGCCAGCAGTCCGGGGACTATCGTCACCGGGGAGCTGTTTTTT

v_call: TRBV27
d_call: TRBD1
j_call: TRBJ1-4
clone_size: few
cdr3_aa: CASSLSDRGGPEKLFF
cdr3_nt: TGTGCCAGCAGTTTGTCGGACAGGGGGGGTCCTGAAAAACTGTTTTTT

v_call: TRBV10-1
d_call: TRBD1
j_call: TRBJ1-5
clone_size: NA
cdr3_aa: CASSNQGVGQPQHF
cdr3_nt: TGCGCCAGCAGTAATCAGGGGGTTGGCCAGCCCCAGCATTTT

v_call: TRBV11-2
d_call: TRBD1
j_call: TRBJ2-5
clone_size: NA
cdr3_aa: CASSVQGDVGRRDF
cdr3_nt: TGTGCCAGCAGCGTACAGGGGGACGTTGGCCGCCGGGACTTC

v_call: TRBV4-1
d_call: NA
j_call: TRBJ2-2
clone_size: NA
cdr3_aa: CASSPAVAGELFF
cdr3_nt: TGCGCCAGCAGCCCCGCAGTAGCCGGGGAGCTGTTTTTT

v_call: TRBV19
d_call: TRBD1
j_call: TRBJ1-1
clone_size: NA
cdr3_aa: CASSPQGQGFKGFF
cdr3_nt: TGTGCCAGTAGTCCCCAGGGACAGGGATTCAAGGGTTTCTTT

v_call: TRBV28
d_call: NA
j_call: TRBJ1-2
clone_size: NA
cdr3_aa: CASSLGQSYTF
cdr3_nt: TGTGCCAGCAGTTTAGGTCAGAGCTACACCTTC

v_call: TRBV18
d_call: TRBD1
j_call: TRBJ1-3
clone_size: NA
cdr3_aa: CASSPGTGYRSGNTIYF
cdr3_nt: TGTGCCAGCTCACCGGGGACAGGGTATCGATCTGGAAACACCATATATTTT

v_call: TRBV6-5
d_call: TRBD1
j_call: TRBJ1-2
clone_size: NA
cdr3_aa: CATAQGTGYGYTF
cdr3_nt: TGTGCCACCGCTCAAGGGACAGGCTATGGCTACACCTTC

v_call: TRBV2
d_call: NA
j_call: TRBJ1-2
clone_size: NA
cdr3_aa: CASRADGNYGYTF
cdr3_nt: TGTGCCAGCAGGGCGGACGGGAACTATGGCTACACCTTC

v_call: TRBV5-6
d_call: NA
j_call: TRBJ1-2
clone_size: NA
cdr3_aa: CASSPGGGNYGYTF
cdr3_nt: TGTGCCAGCAGCCCCGGGGGGGGAAACTATGGCTACACCTTC

v_call: TRBV5-1
d_call: NA
j_call: TRBJ2-1
clone_size: NA
cdr3_aa: CASSQSQGGMVGQQFF
cdr3_nt: TGCGCCAGCAGCCAATCACAGGGAGGGATGGTGGGGCAGCAGTTCTTC

v_call: TRBV6-5
d_call: NA
j_call: TRBJ2-3
clone_size: NA
cdr3_aa: CASGVGASTDTQYF
cdr3_nt: TGTGCCAGCGGGGTCGGGGCTAGCACAGATACGCAGTATTTT

v_call: TRBV6-5
d_call: TRBD2
j_call: TRBJ2-1
clone_size: NA
cdr3_aa: CASSYSLAGVQNEQFF
cdr3_nt: TGTGCCAGCAGTTACTCACTAGCGGGGGTCCAAAATGAGCAGTTCTTC

v_call: TRBV19
d_call: NA
j_call: TRBJ2-2
clone_size: NA
cdr3_aa: CASSGTPNTGELFF
cdr3_nt: TGTGCCAGCTCCGGGACCCCGAACACCGGGGAGCTGTTTTTT

v_call: TRBV2
d_call: NA
j_call: TRBJ2-6
clone_size: NA
cdr3_aa: CASSGPTGQRTSGANVLTF
cdr3_nt: TGTGCCAGCAGTGGCCCCACCGGACAGAGAACCTCTGGGGCCAACGTCCTGACTTTC

v_call: TRBV27
d_call: NA
j_call: TRBJ1-1
clone_size: few
cdr3_aa: CASSLSGAGWNTEAFF
cdr3_nt: TGTGCCAGCAGTTTATCTGGGGCAGGGTGGAACACTGAAGCTTTCTTT

v_call: TRBV5-1
d_call: NA
j_call: TRBJ2-3
clone_size: NA
cdr3_aa: CASSLYASSDTQYF
cdr3_nt: TGCGCCAGCAGCTTGTATGCTAGCTCAGATACGCAGTATTTT

v_call: TRBV15
d_call: TRBD1
j_call: TRBJ1-2
clone_size: NA
cdr3_aa: CATSRGGLRTGVGYTF
cdr3_nt: TGTGCCACCAGCAGAGGGGGGTTGAGGACAGGGGTTGGTTACACCTTC

v_call: TRBV5-4
d_call: NA
j_call: TRBJ1-1
clone_size: NA
cdr3_aa: CASSLYEGRNTEAFF
cdr3_nt: TGTGCCAGCAGCTTGTATGAGGGCCGGAACACTGAAGCTTTCTTT

v_call: TRBV7-8
d_call: TRBD2
j_call: TRBJ2-5
clone_size: NA
cdr3_aa: CASSLGAGGHRTQYF
cdr3_nt: TGTGCCAGCAGCTTAGGGGCGGGGGGCCACCGGACCCAGTACTTC

v_call: TRBV29-1
d_call: TRBD2
j_call: TRBJ2-3
clone_size: NA
cdr3_aa: CSAVQRGISDTQYF
cdr3_nt: TGCAGCGCCGTTCAGCGGGGGATCTCAGATACGCAGTATTTT

v_call: TRBV7-8
d_call: TRBD2
j_call: TRBJ2-2
clone_size: many
cdr3_aa: CASSLSPSGATGELFF
cdr3_nt: TGTGCCAGCAGCTTATCTCCTAGCGGGGCCACCGGGGAGCTGTTTTTT

v_call: TRBV21-1
d_call: NA
j_call: TRBJ1-1
clone_size: NA
cdr3_aa: CASSKEKLHPTNTEAFF
cdr3_nt: TGTGCCAGCAGCAAAGAAAAACTTCACCCGACGAACACTGAAGCTTTCTTT

v_call: TRBV6-5
d_call: NA
j_call: TRBJ1-2
clone_size: NA
cdr3_aa: CASTTGGAQSGYTF
cdr3_nt: TGTGCCAGCACTACAGGAGGGGCGCAAAGTGGCTACACCTTC

v_call: TRBV11-1
d_call: NA
j_call: TRBJ1-2
clone_size: NA
cdr3_aa: CASSLADSRAYGYTF
cdr3_nt: TGTGCCAGCAGCTTAGCGGACAGTCGAGCGTATGGCTACACCTTC

v_call: TRBV4-1
d_call: NA
j_call: TRBJ2-3
clone_size: once
cdr3_aa: CASSQVEASTDTQYF
cdr3_nt: TGCGCCAGCAGCCAAGTCGAGGCTAGCACAGATACGCAGTATTTT

v_call: TRBV9
d_call: NA
j_call: TRBJ2-3
clone_size: NA
cdr3_aa: CASSVEGVRTDTQYF
cdr3_nt: TGTGCCAGCAGCGTAGAAGGGGTACGCACAGATACGCAGTATTTT

v_call: TRBV2
d_call: NA
j_call: TRBJ2-3
clone_size: few
cdr3_aa: CASSFAGFSTDTQYF
cdr3_nt: TGTGCCAGCAGTTTTGCGGGGTTTAGCACAGATACGCAGTATTTT

v_call: TRBV11-2
d_call: NA
j_call: TRBJ2-1
clone_size: NA
cdr3_aa: CASSGGAQGYNEQFF
cdr3_nt: TGTGCCAGCAGCGGGGGGGCCCAAGGGTACAATGAGCAGTTCTTC

v_call: TRBV6-6
d_call: NA
j_call: TRBJ1-5
clone_size: NA
cdr3_aa: CASRSERGARTQHF
cdr3_nt: TGTGCCAGCAGGTCCGAGAGGGGTGCTAGAACCCAGCATTTT

v_call: TRBV5-1
d_call: TRBD1
j_call: TRBJ1-1
clone_size: NA
cdr3_aa: CAGRQGADTEAFF
cdr3_nt: TGCGCCGGACGACAGGGGGCGGACACTGAAGCTTTCTTT

v_call: TRBV2
d_call: NA
j_call: TRBJ1-1
clone_size: NA
cdr3_aa: CASRDPTGREAFF
cdr3_nt: TGTGCCAGCAGAGACCCCACGGGTAGGGAAGCTTTCTTT

v_call: TRBV19
d_call: NA
j_call: TRBJ2-3
clone_size: NA
cdr3_aa: CASSIGYSGNTDTQYF
cdr3_nt: TGTGCCAGTAGTATAGGGTATAGCGGAAACACAGATACGCAGTATTTT

v_call: TRBV6-1
d_call: NA
j_call: TRBJ2-5
clone_size: NA
cdr3_aa: CASTEKMTQYF
cdr3_nt: TGTGCCAGCACAGAGAAGATGACCCAGTACTTC

v_call: TRBV5-4
d_call: TRBD2
j_call: TRBJ2-2
clone_size: NA
cdr3_aa: CASSPGLAGGLGELFF
cdr3_nt: TGTGCCAGCAGCCCGGGACTAGCGGGGGGGCTCGGGGAGCTGTTTTTT

v_call: TRBV2
d_call: TRBD2
j_call: TRBJ2-3
clone_size: NA
cdr3_aa: CASSELSAGGGPDTQYF
cdr3_nt: TGTGCCAGCAGTGAATTGTCGGCGGGGGGCGGTCCAGATACGCAGTATTTT

v_call: TRBV7-8
d_call: NA
j_call: TRBJ2-5
clone_size: NA
cdr3_aa: CASSPGRGSETQYF
cdr3_nt: TGTGCCAGCAGCCCCGGGCGGGGATCAGAGACCCAGTACTTC

v_call: TRBV12-5
d_call: TRBD1
j_call: TRBJ2-2
clone_size: NA
cdr3_aa: CASGSTTGTGTPGELFF
cdr3_nt: TGTGCTAGTGGTTCCACCACTGGGACAGGGACCCCCGGGGAGCTGTTTTTT

v_call: TRBV19
d_call: NA
j_call: TRBJ1-2
clone_size: NA
cdr3_aa: CASTSGGLDYGYTF
cdr3_nt: TGTGCCAGTACCAGTGGGGGTCTGGACTATGGCTACACCTTC

v_call: TRBV11-3
d_call: NA
j_call: TRBJ2-2
clone_size: NA
cdr3_aa: CASSLGGGIGELFF
cdr3_nt: TGTGCCAGCAGCTTAGGAGGGGGGATCGGGGAGCTGTTTTTT

v_call: TRBV5-1
d_call: NA
j_call: TRBJ2-6
clone_size: NA
cdr3_aa: CASSATVSGANVLTF
cdr3_nt: TGCGCCAGCTCAGCCACTGTCTCTGGGGCCAACGTCCTGACTTTC

v_call: TRBV4-1
d_call: NA
j_call: TRBJ2-7
clone_size: NA
cdr3_aa: CASSQDGQGLYEQYF
cdr3_nt: TGCGCCAGCAGCCAAGACGGCCAGGGACTCTACGAGCAGTACTTC

v_call: TRBV5-4
d_call: NA
j_call: TRBJ2-3
clone_size: few
cdr3_aa: CASSLRGGAVDTQYF
cdr3_nt: TGTGCCAGCAGCTTGAGGGGGGGGGCAGTAGATACGCAGTATTTT

v_call: TRBV15
d_call: NA
j_call: TRBJ2-5
clone_size: NA
cdr3_aa: CATSPSSGKTQYF
cdr3_nt: TGTGCCACCAGTCCCTCTTCAGGGAAGACCCAGTACTTC

v_call: TRBV19
d_call: TRBD1
j_call: TRBJ2-3
clone_size: NA
cdr3_aa: CASSHDRVKQYF
cdr3_nt: TGTGCCAGTAGTCACGACAGGGTGAAGCAGTATTTT

v_call: TRBV2
d_call: NA
j_call: TRBJ2-3
clone_size: NA
cdr3_aa: CASSAQAGTDTQYF
cdr3_nt: TGTGCCAGCAGCGCACAAGCGGGCACAGATACGCAGTATTTT

v_call: TRBV11-2
d_call: NA
j_call: TRBJ2-2
clone_size: NA
cdr3_aa: CASSRAWDTGELFF
cdr3_nt: TGTGCCAGCAGCCGGGCCTGGGACACCGGGGAGCTGTTTTTT

v_call: TRBV5-6
d_call: NA
j_call: TRBJ1-1
clone_size: NA
cdr3_aa: CASSWTELNTEAFF
cdr3_nt: TGTGCCAGCAGCTGGACAGAACTGAACACTGAAGCTTTCTTT

v_call: TRBV4-1
d_call: TRBD1
j_call: TRBJ2-1
clone_size: once
cdr3_aa: CASSPGQAYNEQFF
cdr3_nt: TGCGCCAGCAGTCCAGGACAGGCCTACAATGAGCAGTTCTTC

v_call: TRBV19
d_call: TRBD1
j_call: TRBJ1-2
clone_size: few
cdr3_aa: CASSINWDRSGYTF
cdr3_nt: TGTGCCAGTAGTATCAATTGGGACAGATCCGGCTACACCTTC

v_call: TRBV7-9
d_call: NA
j_call: TRBJ2-5
clone_size: NA
cdr3_aa: CASSLAGAQETQYF
cdr3_nt: TGTGCCAGCAGCTTGGCAGGGGCCCAAGAGACCCAGTACTTC

v_call: TRBV5-4
d_call: NA
j_call: TRBJ1-3
clone_size: NA
cdr3_aa: CASSQEQTATGNTIYF
cdr3_nt: TGTGCCAGCAGCCAAGAACAGACAGCCACAGGAAACACCATATATTTT

v_call: TRBV28
d_call: TRBD1
j_call: TRBJ1-2
clone_size: NA
cdr3_aa: CASRQSGGVYGYTF
cdr3_nt: TGTGCCAGCAGGCAATCAGGGGGTGTTTATGGCTACACCTTC

v_call: TRBV23-1
d_call: TRBD1
j_call: TRBJ1-4
clone_size: NA
cdr3_aa: CASSQPDRVPNEKLFF
cdr3_nt: TGCGCCAGCAGTCAGCCAGACAGGGTTCCTAATGAAAAACTGTTTTTT